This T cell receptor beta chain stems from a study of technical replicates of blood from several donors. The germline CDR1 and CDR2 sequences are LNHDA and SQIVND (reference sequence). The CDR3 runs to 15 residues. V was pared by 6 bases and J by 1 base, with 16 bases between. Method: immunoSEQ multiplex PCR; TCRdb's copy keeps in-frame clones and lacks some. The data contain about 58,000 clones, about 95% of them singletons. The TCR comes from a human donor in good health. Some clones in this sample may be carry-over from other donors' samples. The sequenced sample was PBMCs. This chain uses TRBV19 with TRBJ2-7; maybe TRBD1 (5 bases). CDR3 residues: CASSRTADKSYEQYF. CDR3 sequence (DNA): TGTGCCAGTAGCCGGACCGCGGACAAATCCTACGAGCAGTACTTC.